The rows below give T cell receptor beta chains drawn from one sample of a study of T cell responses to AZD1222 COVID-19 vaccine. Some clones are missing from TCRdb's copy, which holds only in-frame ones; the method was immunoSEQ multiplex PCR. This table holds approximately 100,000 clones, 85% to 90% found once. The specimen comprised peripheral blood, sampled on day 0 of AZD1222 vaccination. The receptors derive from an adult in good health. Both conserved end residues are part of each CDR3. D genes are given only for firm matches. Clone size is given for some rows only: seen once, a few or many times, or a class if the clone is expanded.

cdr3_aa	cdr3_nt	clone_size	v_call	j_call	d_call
CASSLAGVMNTEAFF	TGTGCCAGCAGCTTAGCTGGGGTAATGAACACTGAAGCTTTCTTT	few	TRBV7-2	TRBJ1-1	-
CAWGPGGAQDTQYF	TGTGCCTGGGGGCCCGGTGGGGCCCAAGATACGCAGTATTTT	-	TRBV30	TRBJ2-3	-
CASSRQGLKNEKLFF	TGTGCCAGCAGCCGTCAGGGTTTGAAGAATGAAAAACTGTTTTTT	-	TRBV28	TRBJ1-4	-
CSVETGFDYGYTF	TGCAGCGTTGAGACAGGCTTCGACTATGGCTACACCTTC	-	TRBV29-1	TRBJ1-2	-
CASSRGLAGVEQFF	TGTGCCAGTAGTAGGGGACTAGCGGGGGTCGAGCAGTTCTTC	once	TRBV19	TRBJ2-1	TRBD2
CASSDRTGAGDEKLFF	TGCGCCAGCAGTGATCGAACAGGGGCTGGGGATGAAAAACTGTTTTTT	once	TRBV10-2	TRBJ1-4	TRBD1
CSASGGEGSQPQHF	TGCAGTGCTAGTGGCGGAGAGGGGAGCCAGCCCCAGCATTTT	-	TRBV20-1	TRBJ1-5	-
CASSQGDRETAEAFF	TGTGCCAGCAGCCAAGGTGACAGGGAGACCGCTGAAGCTTTCTTT	-	TRBV4-2	TRBJ1-1	TRBD1
CASSGTGGYGYTF	TGTGCCAGCAGTGGGACAGGGGGCTATGGCTACACCTTC	-	TRBV27	TRBJ1-2	TRBD1
CASNQGTKVF	TGTGCCAGCAACCAAGGGACAAAAGTCTTC	-	TRBV21-1	TRBJ1-2	-
CATSDSTRFTDTQYF	TGTGCCACCAGTGACTCCACTAGATTCACAGATACGCAGTATTTT	once	TRBV24-1	TRBJ2-3	-
CASSLTSGQGNTEAFF	TGTGCCAGCTCACTAACTTCCGGACAGGGGAACACTGAAGCTTTCTTT	once	TRBV18	TRBJ1-1	TRBD1
CASSRALGATEAFF	TGCGCCAGCAGCCGCGCGCTGGGGGCCACTGAAGCTTTCTTT	once	TRBV5-1	TRBJ1-1	-
CASSQSVGYSGYGYTF	TGCGCCAGCAGCCAAAGCGTGGGGTATAGTGGCTATGGCTACACCTTC	-	TRBV4-3	TRBJ1-2	-
CSASRRGGTGELFF	TGCAGTGCTAGTCGTAGGGGGGGCACCGGGGAGCTGTTTTTT	once	TRBV20-1	TRBJ2-2	-
CASSPSGQGLSTDTQYF	TGTGCCAGCAGCCCTTCGGGACAGGGTTTGAGCACAGATACGCAGTATTTT	-	TRBV28	TRBJ2-3	TRBD1
CASSQDNYGYTF	TGTGCCAGCTCGCAGGATAACTATGGCTACACCTTC	-	TRBV6-6	TRBJ1-2	-
CASSTSEGFSGNTIYF	TGTGCCAGCAGCACGTCCGAAGGCTTCTCTGGAAACACCATATATTTT	-	TRBV3-1/TRBV3-2	TRBJ1-3	-
CASSSLGGRGANYGYTF	TGTGCCAGCAGCTCCTTGGGCGGCAGGGGCGCTAACTATGGCTACACCTTC	-	TRBV11-2	TRBJ1-2	-
CASSPGDKSSYEQYF	TGTGCCAGCAGTCCCGGGGACAAGTCATCCTACGAGCAGTACTTC	-	TRBV7-2	TRBJ2-7	-
CASSQQRYSYEQYF	TGTGCCAGCAGCCAGCAACGATACAGCTACGAGCAGTACTTC	-	TRBV4-2	TRBJ2-7	-
CASFLPGPDTQYF	TGTGCCAGCTTCCTACCAGGCCCGGATACGCAGTATTTT	-	TRBV21-1	TRBJ2-3	-
CATHHGGRETQYF	TGTGCCACACACCACGGAGGAAGAGAGACCCAGTACTTC	-	TRBV7-9	TRBJ2-5	-
CASMAGQRYLPWHTF	TGTGCCAGCATGGCCGGACAGCGCTACTTACCCTGGCACACCTTC	-	TRBV6-5	TRBJ1-2	-
CATSRAPAGELFF	TGTGCCACCAGCAGGGCACCTGCGGGGGAGCTGTTTTTT	-	TRBV15	TRBJ2-2	-
CASRASGVAGGEQYF	TGTGCCAGCAGGGCCAGCGGGGTCGCCGGCGGCGAGCAGTACTTC	-	TRBV6-6	TRBJ2-7	TRBD2
CASSREEEYGYTF	TGTGCCAGCAGCAGAGAAGAGGAGTATGGCTACACCTTC	-	TRBV11-3	TRBJ1-2	-
CASSLGGTVNTEAFF	TGCGCCAGCAGCTTGGGCGGGACGGTGAACACTGAAGCTTTCTTT	once	TRBV5-1	TRBJ1-1	-
CASSLGYTGPEQYF	TGTGCCAGCAGTTTGGGTTACACAGGACCCGAGCAGTACTTC	-	TRBV28	TRBJ2-7	-
CASSTPRGGSNEKLFF	TGTGCCAGCAGTACGCCCAGGGGCGGATCTAATGAAAAACTGTTTTTT	-	TRBV6-2/TRBV6-3	TRBJ1-4	-
CASSTISSGANVLTF	TGTGCCAGTAGTACCATTTCCTCTGGGGCCAACGTCCTGACTTTC	-	TRBV19	TRBJ2-6	-
CATSRDLGDEQYF	TGTGCCACCAGCAGAGATTTAGGTGACGAGCAGTACTTC	-	TRBV15	TRBJ2-7	-
CASSRTGRVGANVLTF	TGTGCCAGCAGCCGGACAGGAAGGGTTGGGGCCAACGTCCTGACTTTC	few	TRBV3-1/TRBV3-2	TRBJ2-6	TRBD1
CASSEDTGTADEQYF	TGTGCCAGCAGTGAAGATACCGGGACAGCTGACGAGCAGTACTTC	-	TRBV6-1	TRBJ2-7	TRBD1
CASSPAASSYEQYF	TGTGCCAGCAGTCCGGCTGCGAGCTCCTACGAGCAGTACTTC	-	TRBV6-5	TRBJ2-7	-
CASSPNPPGLGTEAFF	TGTGCCAGCTCACCAAACCCCCCCGGGTTGGGCACTGAAGCTTTCTTT	-	TRBV18	TRBJ1-1	-
CASSLSQGDYEQYF	TGTGCCAGCAGTTTATCACAGGGGGACTACGAGCAGTACTTC	-	TRBV27	TRBJ2-7	TRBD1
CASSESGTENGYTF	TGTGCCAGCAGTGAATCCGGGACAGAGAATGGCTACACCTTC	-	TRBV25-1	TRBJ1-2	TRBD1
CASSMQGDSPLHF	TGTGCCAGTAGTATGCAGGGGGATTCACCCCTCCACTTT	-	TRBV19	TRBJ1-6	TRBD1
CASSHAGQADYEQYF	TGTGCCAGCAGCCACGCGGGACAGGCCGATTACGAGCAGTACTTC	-	TRBV7-9	TRBJ2-7	TRBD1
CASSQVVGTGYFF	TGCGCCAGCAGCCAAGTTGTTGGGACAGGGTATTTCTTT	-	TRBV4-1	TRBJ1-1	TRBD1
CASSVGHIYGYTF	TGTGCCAGCAGCGTGGGACACATTTATGGCTACACCTTC	-	TRBV9	TRBJ1-2	-
CASSRGQENYGYTF	TGTGCCAGCAGCCGAGGCCAGGAGAATTATGGCTACACCTTC	-	TRBV7-8	TRBJ1-2	-
CAWRGKDSSYEQYF	TGTGCCTGGAGAGGTAAGGACAGCTCCTACGAGCAGTACTTC	-	TRBV30	TRBJ2-7	-
CASSLAAQGFDTQYF	TGTGCCAGCAGCTTAGCGGCCCAGGGTTTCGATACGCAGTATTTT	-	TRBV7-2	TRBJ2-3	-
CASSPVTRNVFYGYTF	TGTGCCAGTAGCCCCGTTACACGGAATGTTTTCTATGGCTACACCTTC	-	TRBV19	TRBJ1-2	-
CASSFRNEQYF	TGTGCCAGCAGTTTTCGAAACGAGCAGTACTTC	-	TRBV6-2/TRBV6-3	TRBJ2-7	-
CASSPGNEKLFF	TGCGCCAGCAGCCCCGGAAACGAAAAACTGTTTTTT	-	TRBV5-1	TRBJ1-4	-
CASSQDRWGRNTEAFF	TGCGCCAGCAGCCAAGATAGATGGGGGCGAAACACTGAAGCTTTCTTT	-	TRBV4-3	TRBJ1-1	-
CASSPALLLAVETQYF	TGTGCCAGCTCACCCGCCCTACTTCTAGCTGTAGAGACCCAGTACTTC	-	TRBV18	TRBJ2-5	-
CASSLEGGLVEQYF	TGTGCCAGCAGCTTAGAGGGGGGACTAGTCGAGCAGTACTTC	-	TRBV7-2	TRBJ2-7	TRBD2
CASSLGAGVQETQYF	TGTGCCAGCAGCTTAGGAGCGGGGGTTCAAGAGACCCAGTACTTC	-	TRBV11-3	TRBJ2-5	TRBD2
CASSLGAYNEQFF	TGTGCCAGCAGCTTAGGGGCGTACAATGAGCAGTTCTTC	few	TRBV7-2	TRBJ2-1	-
CASSIRGAGTTEAFF	TGTGCCAGTAGTATAAGAGGGGCAGGGACCACTGAAGCTTTCTTT	-	TRBV19	TRBJ1-1	-
CASSQGGVMGSSNQPQHF	TGTGCCAGCAGCCAAGGTGGGGTAATGGGTTCTAGCAATCAGCCCCAGCATTTT	-	TRBV3-1/TRBV3-2	TRBJ1-5	-